The TCR beta chain under discussion was sequenced for a study of blood T cell repertoires in COVID-19. The overall study: Whether acute or convalescent, the COVID-19 samples came from the United States, Italy and Spain. Sample material is recorded as cDNA or gDNA derived from T cells, B-cell-depleted T cells, or PBMCs.

Germline-derived CDR1 and CDR2 are MDHEN and SYDVKM. Trimming cost V 7 bases and J 6 bases; bases outside gene matches: 12. CDR3 length equals 15 residues. The data were produced by immunoSEQ multiplex PCR, yet TCRdb's version contains in-frame clones alone and is incomplete. The sample lists around 290,000 clones; around 87% were seen once. The V and J genes are TRBV28 and TRBJ1-2; 9 nucleotides match TRBD1. Sequenced: peripheral blood. This TCR was sampled from a woman between 45 and 60 years old who had recovered from COVID-19. The CDR3 protein is CASTLWGTGIDGYTF. The CDR3 bases are TGTGCCAGCACCCTTTGGGGGACAGGGATCGATGGCTACACCTTC.